This TCR beta chain was sequenced for a study of T cells in Graves' hyperthyroidism and ophthalmopathy. This clonotype was seen many times. The CDR3 has 14 amino acids. Trimming pared 5 bases from V and 4 bases from J, leaving 11 bases between. Germline lookup yields CDR1 SNHLY and CDR2 FYNNEI. The CDR3 regions of TCR beta were amplified from RNA transcripts. The HTBI primer set served for first-round RT-PCR of the TCR CDR3. TCRdb called the multiplex PCR reads again in MiXCR, with one record for every CDR3 protein. The repertoire holds 130,000 or so distinct CDR3 sequences, with approximately 24% as singletons.

Source material: blood. The sequence derives from a woman in her fifties or sixties with Graves' hyperthyroidism that later progressed to Graves' ophthalmopathy. The chain recombines TRBV2 with TRBJ2-2; D gene ambiguous. As DNA, the CDR3 is TGTGCCAGCAGTATCTCCCGGGCCACCGGGGAGCTGTTTTTT. Translated: CASSISRATGELFF.